Each of the 16 T cell receptor beta chains below was sequenced from the same sample in a study of blood T cell repertoires in COVID-19 (dated by TCRdb to the early 2020s). To prepare the library, the immunoSEQ multiplex PCR assay was applied. TCRdb retrieved this table from immuneACCESS and kept in-frame rearrangements only. Not all clones are present; in checked studies, unresolved V genes account for under half, and no reason is known for the remainder. This sample comprises 100,000 to 120,000 clones, 81% of them detected only once. The leading ten clones occupy 30% to 45% of the sample. The specimen was peripheral blood. These receptors came from an elderly man with acute or convalescent COVID-19.

The rearrangement links TRBV6-2 or TRBV6-3 to TRBJ1-5; no clear D gene. This CDR3 has 13 residues. V shed 2 bases and J shed 4 bases, with 6 bases lying between them. Germline V gene data show CDR1 as MNHEY and CDR2 as SVGEGT. The DNA of the CDR3 is TGTGCCAGCAGTTACGTCAGTAATCAGCCCCAGCATTTT. It translates to CASSYVSNQPQHF.

This clone was observed at least ten times. The CDR3 here is CASSLNPHQGAGGYTF. The CDR3 DNA reads TGTGCCAGCAGTTTAAACCCCCATCAGGGGGCGGGCGGCTACACCTTC. The rearrangement uses TRBV27 and TRBJ1-2, with TRBD1 identical over 8 bases. This CDR3 contains 16 residues. With 2 bases clipped from V and 8 bases from J, the junction kept 13 bases outside the gene matches. The germline V gene has CDR1 MNHEY and CDR2 SMNVEV (reference sequence).

The rearrangement joins TRBV28 to TRBJ1-5; 8 nucleotides line up with TRBD1. There are 15 residues in the CDR3. Unmatched junction bases numbered 6, after V lost 2 bases and J lost 6 bases. The germline V gene encodes CDR1 MDHEN and CDR2 SYDVKM. In nucleotides, the CDR3 is TGTGCCAGCAGTTTAAGCAGGGGGCCAGGTCAGCCCCAGCATTTT. Translated, it gives CASSLSRGPGQPQHF.

This clone was seen only once. The chain carries TRBV4-3 and TRBJ1-1; D is possibly TRBD1 (5 bases). Germline loops: CDR1 LGHNA, CDR2 YSLEER. The CDR3 runs to 16 residues. With 0 bases removed from V and 2 bases from J, the gap between germline ends came to 13 bases. CDR3 sequence reads: CASSQDGGRRNTEAFF. The CDR3 nucleotides read TGCGCCAGCAGCCAAGACGGGGGGAGGCGAAACACTGAAGCTTTCTTT.

The chain is built from TRBV29-1 and TRBJ1-3, with unresolved D. V was trimmed by 1 base and J by 4 bases, leaving 5 bases between them. The CDR3 is 12 residues long. Germline V gene sequence: CDR1 SQVTM, CDR2 ANQGSEA. This chain's CDR3 is CSVEGPGNTIYF. The CDR3 bases are TGCAGCGTTGAAGGGCCCGGAAACACCATATATTTT.

The rearrangement uses TRBV6-2 or TRBV6-3 and TRBJ2-1; D is unclear. Per germline, CDR1 MNHEY and CDR2 SVGEGT. V was trimmed by 2 bases and J by 6 bases, leaving 8 bases between them. The CDR3 length is 13 residues. CDR3: CASSYLYLNEQFF. The CDR3 bases are TGTGCCAGCAGTTACCTCTACCTCAATGAGCAGTTCTTC.

The V gene is TRBV7-8, the J gene TRBJ2-2, with 7 bases that match TRBD1. The germline CDR1 and CDR2 sequences are SGHVS and FQNEAQ. With 1 base clipped from V and 6 bases from J, the junction kept 8 bases outside the gene matches. CDR3 length: 16 amino acids. The CDR3 region is CASSLEGALLAGELFF. DNA for the CDR3: TGTGCCAGCAGCTTAGAGGGGGCGCTTTTGGCCGGGGAGCTGTTTTTT.

CDR3 region: CASSYFGTVANYGYTF. The CDR3 nucleotides read TGTGCCAGCAGTTACTTCGGGACAGTCGCTAACTATGGCTACACCTTC. J is TRBJ1-2 and V is TRBV6-6, with 7 nucleotides matching TRBD1. The CDR3 is made up of 16 amino acids. J gave up 0 bases and V 1 base, and 5 bases lay outside the gene matches. The germline gives CDR1 MNHNY, CDR2 SVGAGI (reference sequence).

The chain joins TRBV5-1 to TRBJ2-4; a weak D match, TRBD2 (5 bases). V lost 4 bases to trimming and J lost 5 bases, with 10 bases between them. The CDR3 contains 13 residues. The germline gives CDR1 SGHRS, CDR2 YFSETQ. The CDR3 here is CASSPGVQNIQYF. For the CDR3, the DNA is TGCGCCAGCAGCCCCGGGGTGCAAAACATTCAGTACTTC.

The gene calls are TRBV25-1 and TRBJ2-7, with 8 bases lining up with TRBD1. The CDR3 contains 14 residues. Trimming cost V 7 bases and J 2 bases; bases outside gene matches: 7. Germline values: CDR1 MGHDK, CDR2 SYGVNS. The CDR3 here is CASKGPTGAYEQYF. CDR3 bases: TGTGCCAGCAAGGGACCGACAGGGGCCTACGAGCAGTACTTC.

The chain is built from TRBV5-1 and TRBJ1-1; a possible D gene is TRBD1 (6 bases). The germline V gene has CDR1 SGHRS and CDR2 YFSETQ. This CDR3 has 14 amino acids. V lost 0 bases, J lost 3 bases, and 9 bases lay in between. CDR3 region: CASSLGAGDTEAFF. CDR3 sequence (DNA): TGCGCCAGCAGCTTGGGGGCAGGGGACACTGAAGCTTTCTTT.

The chain carries TRBV19 and TRBJ1-4; D is possibly TRBD1 (5 bases). The V gene's germline CDR1 is LNHDA and CDR2 SQIVND (reference sequence). The CDR3 sequence is 15 residues long. V lost 5 bases and J 8 bases, leaving 18 bases between the germline ends. CDR3 in amino acids: CASSRGDREREKLFF. The CDR3 coding sequence is TGTGCCAGTAGTCGAGGGGACCGGGAGAGGGAAAAACTGTTTTTT.

This chain uses TRBV11-2 with TRBJ1-1; D gene uncertain. The ends were cut back, 5 bases at V and 3 bases at J, with 16 bases in the middle. CDR1 is SGHAT and CDR2 is FQNNGV in the germline V gene. The length of the CDR3 is 15 residues. The CDR3 nucleotides are TGTGCCAGCAGCGTTAGACGGAGGGCGGACACTGAAGCTTTCTTT. This gives the protein CASSVRRRADTEAFF.

This clone was seen a handful of times. The chain joins TRBV3-1 (or the pseudogene TRBV3-2) to TRBJ1-1, with TRBD1 matching 7 bases. The CDR3 sequence is 12 residues long. With V trimmed by 6 bases and J by 4 bases, 2 bases remained unmatched. CDR1 is LGHDT and CDR2 is YNNKEL in the germline V gene (reference sequence). CDR3 region: CASRQGGTEAFF. The CDR3 DNA is TGTGCCAGCAGGCAGGGGGGCACTGAAGCTTTCTTT.

This clone was observed a single time. V and J are TRBV5-4 and TRBJ1-2; 7 bases line up with TRBD1. The CDR3 is 14 residues long. Germline assignment: CDR1 SGHNT and CDR2 YYREEE (reference sequence). Trimming took 4 bases from V and 3 from J; bases not matched to a gene: 6. The CDR3: CASSREGGYYGYTF. CDR3 coding DNA: TGTGCCAGCAGCCGCGAAGGGGGCTACTATGGCTACACCTTC.

The chain carries TRBV6-5 and TRBJ1-1; 8 bases fit TRBD1. J gave up 4 bases and V 6 bases, and 7 bases lay outside the gene matches. Germline V gives CDR1 MNHEY, CDR2 SVGAGI. There are 14 residues in the CDR3. This CDR3 reads CASSWDRRVTEAFF. As DNA, the CDR3 is TGTGCCAGCAGCTGGGACAGGCGAGTCACTGAAGCTTTCTTT.